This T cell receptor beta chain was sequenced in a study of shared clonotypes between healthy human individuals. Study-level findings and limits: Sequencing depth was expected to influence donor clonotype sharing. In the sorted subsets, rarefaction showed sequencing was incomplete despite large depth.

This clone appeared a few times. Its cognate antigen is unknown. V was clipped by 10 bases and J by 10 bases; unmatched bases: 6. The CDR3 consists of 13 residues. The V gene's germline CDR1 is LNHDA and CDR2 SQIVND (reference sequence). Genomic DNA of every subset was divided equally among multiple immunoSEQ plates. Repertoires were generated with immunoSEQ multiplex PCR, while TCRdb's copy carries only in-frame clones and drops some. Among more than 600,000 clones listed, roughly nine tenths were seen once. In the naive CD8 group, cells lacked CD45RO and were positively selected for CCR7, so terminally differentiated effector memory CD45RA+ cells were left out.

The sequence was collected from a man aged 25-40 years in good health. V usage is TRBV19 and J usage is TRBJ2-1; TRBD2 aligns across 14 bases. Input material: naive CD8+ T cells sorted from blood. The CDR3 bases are TGTGCCACCCGACTAGCGGGAGGGGACGAGCAGTTCTTC. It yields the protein CATRLAGGDEQFF.